This entry describes one TCR beta chain. The antigen is unknown. These data come from a study of beta chain features in type 1 diabetes. Across the whole study: Sorted cells from all samples, numbering 107,917,701, were examined.

General study points: Whether HLA type influences TCRB rearrangement remained unresolved here. All four CD4+ subsets of Type 1 diabetes patients contained TCRB CDR3s that were moderately but significantly shorter. When cDNA is sequenced, cells with high TCR expression could be over-represented.

Each of the sorted populations had a purity greater than 98%. Expressed TCRB transcripts were sequenced after all isolated RNA was converted to cDNA. Clones were read by immunoSEQ multiplex PCR, and TCRdb kept only the in-frame ones, dropping some. The profile shows some 700,000 clones, 13% of them singletons. The TCR comes from a young man with type 1 diabetes. What was sequenced was naive CD4+ T cells from blood.

DNA of the CDR3: TGCAGCGGGGGGACAGGCGAGAAGACCCAGTACTTC. This sequence encodes CSGGTGEKTQYF. This chain links TRBV29-1 with TRBJ2-5; 8 bases align to TRBD1. The V gene end was trimmed by 7 bases and the J gene end by 6 bases; junction bases not matched to a gene: 7. In germline, CDR1 is SQVTM, CDR2 ANQGSEA. This CDR3 contains 12 residues.